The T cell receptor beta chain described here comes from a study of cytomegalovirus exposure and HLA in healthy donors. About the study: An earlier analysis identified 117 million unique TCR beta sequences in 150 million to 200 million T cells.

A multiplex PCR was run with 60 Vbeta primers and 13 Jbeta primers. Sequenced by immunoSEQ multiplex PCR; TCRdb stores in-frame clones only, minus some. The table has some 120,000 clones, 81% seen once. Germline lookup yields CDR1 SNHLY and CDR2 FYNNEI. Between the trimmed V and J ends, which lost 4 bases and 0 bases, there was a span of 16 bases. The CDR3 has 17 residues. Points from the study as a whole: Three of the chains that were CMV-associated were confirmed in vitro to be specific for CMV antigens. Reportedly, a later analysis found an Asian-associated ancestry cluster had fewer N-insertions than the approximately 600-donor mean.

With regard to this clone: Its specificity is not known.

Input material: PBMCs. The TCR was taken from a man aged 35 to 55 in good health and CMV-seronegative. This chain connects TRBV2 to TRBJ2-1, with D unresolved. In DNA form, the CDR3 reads TGTGCCAGCAGTGCCACTCAACAGTTTACCTCCTACAATGAGCAGTTCTTC. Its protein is CASSATQQFTSYNEQFF.